These 13 T cell receptor beta chains came from one sample sequenced in a study of OX40 agonist ivuxolimab in advanced cancers. Assay used: immunoSEQ multiplex PCR; TCRdb lists only in-frame clones, some missing. The sample includes about 100,000 clones, around nine tenths of them seen just once. The sample consisted of CD4+ or CD8+ T cells sorted from blood, taken in a trial of the OX40 agonist ivuxolimab. Source of these receptors: an adult with an advanced solid tumor such as melanoma, head and neck, liver or kidney cancer.

The rearrangement uses TRBV28 and TRBJ2-5; TRBD1 aligns across 9 bases. Per the germline V gene, CDR1 is MDHEN and CDR2 is SYDVKM. The CDR3 covers 14 residues. V trimming: 6 bases; J trimming: 5 bases; junction bases outside the gene matches: 7. For the CDR3, the DNA is TGTGCCAGCAGGAATCACAGGGGGCGGGAGACCCAGTACTTC. Its translation is CASRNHRGRETQYF.

DNA of the CDR3: TGCAGCGTTACAGGGCGCGGGAAGGCCTACGAGCAGTACTTC. This translates into CSVTGRGKAYEQYF. The chain is built from TRBV29-1 and TRBJ2-7; D tentatively reads TRBD1 or TRBD2 (6 bases each). This CDR3 comprises 14 residues. The germline CDR1 and CDR2 sequences are SQVTM and ANQGSEA. Between the trimmed V and J ends, which lost 5 bases and 2 bases, there was a span of 16 bases.

The gene calls are TRBV5-4 and TRBJ2-2, with TRBD2 matching over 15 bases. This CDR3 contains 17 residues. Per germline, CDR1 SGHNT and CDR2 YYREEE (reference sequence). Unmatched junction bases numbered 2, after V lost 4 bases and J lost 1 base. DNA for the CDR3: TGTGCCAGCAGCACGGGACTAGCGGGGGGGAACACCGGGGAGCTGTTTTTT. Amino acids: CASSTGLAGGNTGELFF.

The chain is built from TRBV4-3 and TRBJ1-2, with 10 bases fitting TRBD1. This CDR3 region has 17 residues. Germline trimming cut 2 bases from V and 4 bases from J; bases unmatched to any gene: 10. In germline, CDR1 is LGHNA, CDR2 YSLEER. The CDR3 region is CASSQTRDRGRGYGYTF. Here the CDR3 DNA reads TGCGCCAGCAGCCAAACCCGGGACAGGGGAAGAGGCTATGGCTACACCTTC.

A note on this clone: Sequence at one end of the junction differs from germline and may be a read error. The V gene is TRBV19, the J gene TRBJ2-6, with 12 positions matching TRBD1. Germline V CDR1 and CDR2: LNHDA, SQIVND (reference sequence). CDR3 length: 13 residues. CDR3 nucleotide sequence: TGTGCCAGTAGTAACCGGGACAGGGGGCGCGTTTTTTTC. Protein product: CASSNRDRGRVFF.

This sequence joins TRBV5-5 and TRBJ1-5; possible D gene TRBD1, 6 bases. Germline CDR1 and CDR2: SGHKS and YYEKEE (reference sequence). Trimming left V 4 bases short and J 6 bases short, with 20 bases between. The CDR3 is made up of 16 amino acids. CDR3 loop: CASSLFFQTGSQPQHF. DNA for the CDR3: TGTGCCAGCAGCCTCTTTTTTCAAACAGGGAGTCAGCCCCAGCATTTT. Supplemented by reference TRBV5-5 and TRBJ1-5, the full variable domain reads DAGVTQSPTHLIKTRGQQVTLRCSPISGHKSVSWYQQVLGQGPQFIFQYYEKEERGRGNFPDRFSARQFPNYSSELNVNALLLGDSALYLCASSLFFQTGSQPQHFGDGTRLSIL.

The rearrangement joins TRBV6-5 to TRBJ1-1, with D unclear. Trimming shortened V by 5 bases and J by 8 bases, and 18 bases separated the two germline ends. Germline V gene data show CDR1 as MNHEY and CDR2 as SVGAGI. The CDR3 sequence is 14 residues long. CDR3 nucleotides: TGTGCCAGCAGTGAATCCCCGGGCCCCCGGGAAGCTTTCTTT. This codes for CASSESPGPREAFF.

This chain joins TRBV4-1 and TRBJ2-2, with D perhaps TRBD1 or TRBD2 (6 bases each). This CDR3 comprises 17 residues. The germline V and J ends were trimmed by 0 bases and 3 bases, with 14 bases remaining between them. Germline V gives CDR1 MGHRA, CDR2 YSYEKL. Here the CDR3 reads CASSQDSYREDTGELFF. DNA of the CDR3: TGCGCCAGCAGCCAAGATTCGTACAGGGAGGACACCGGGGAGCTGTTTTTT.

This chain joins TRBV4-3 and TRBJ2-5; D might be TRBD2 (5 bases). CDR1 LGHNA and CDR2 YSLEER come from the germline V gene. This CDR3 comprises 15 residues. Trimming removed 0 bases from V and 5 bases from J, with 13 bases in between. The CDR3 here is CASSQDRVTGETQYF. CDR3 nucleotide sequence: TGCGCCAGCAGCCAAGATCGGGTAACGGGGGAGACCCAGTACTTC.

In this sample, this clone turned up once. The rearrangement joins TRBV7-9 to TRBJ1-3; 9 nucleotides line up with TRBD1. Trimming at V came to 5 bases and at J to 0 bases, leaving 2 bases not matched to a gene. CDR3 length equals 15 residues. From germline, CDR1 is SEHNR and CDR2 FQNEAQ (reference sequence). The CDR3 sequence: CASSGGQGSGNTIYF. In DNA form, the CDR3 reads TGTGCCAGCAGCGGGGGACAGGGCTCTGGAAACACCATATATTTT. Filled out from reference TRBV7-9 and TRBJ1-3, the complete variable domain reads DTGVSQNPRHKITKRGQNVTFRCDPISEHNRLYWYRQTLGQGPEFLTYFQNEAQLEKSRLLSDRFSAERPKGSFSTLEIQRTEQGDSAMYLCASSGGQGSGNTIYFGEGSWLTVV.

This sequence joins TRBV5-5 and TRBJ2-1, with D perhaps assigned TRBD1 or TRBD2 (5 bases each). Germline V gene data show CDR1 as SGHKS and CDR2 as YYEKEE (reference sequence). CDR3 length: 17 residues. Trimming removed 0 bases at V and 1 base at J, with 14 bases between. The CDR3 DNA is TGTGCCAGCAGCTTGGTGGTGGGACGGGGATCCTACAATGAGCAGTTCTTC. This codes for CASSLVVGRGSYNEQFF.

The rearrangement uses TRBV7-8 and TRBJ2-7; tentative D call: TRBD2 (6 bases). There are 13 residues in the CDR3. Germline CDR1 reads SGHVS; CDR2 reads FQNEAQ. Trimming removed 4 bases at V and 4 bases at J, with 11 bases between. Here the CDR3 DNA reads TGTGCCAGCAGCTCACGGAGGGCGTACGAGCAGTACTTC. Encoded protein: CASSSRRAYEQYF.

V usage is TRBV28 and J usage is TRBJ2-7; D possibly corresponds to TRBD1 (5 bases). The CDR3 extends over 12 amino acids. V gave up 10 bases and J gave up 4 bases, with 14 bases separating them. Looked up from germline, CDR1 is MDHEN and CDR2 is SYDVKM. This CDR3 reads CATSTTAYEQYF. CDR3 nucleotide sequence: TGTGCCACATCGACGACAGCTTACGAGCAGTACTTC. Variable domain in full (rest from reference TRBV28 and TRBJ2-7): DVKVTQSSRYLVKRTGEKVFLECVQDMDHENMFWYRQDPGLGLRLIYFSYDVKMKEKGDIPEGYSVSREKKERFSLILESASTNQTSMYLCATSTTAYEQYFGPGTRLTVT.